A selection of T cell receptor beta chains follows, all from one sample in a study of cytomegalovirus exposure and HLA in healthy donors. TCRdb's copy holds only in-frame clones and misses some; the assay was immunoSEQ multiplex PCR. The data hold about 160,000 clones, with 60% to 80% observed a single time. Material: PBMCs. These receptor sequences come from a woman between 45 and 65 years old in good health and CMV-seropositive. Each CDR3 is given with its conserved first and last residue. D genes are given only for firm matches. Not every row has a clone size; where given, it reads once, few, many or a size class.

D	size	length	V	J	DNA	CDR3
TRBD2	-	15	TRBV6-1	TRBJ2-3	TGTGCCAGCTCCTTCGGAGCGGGGGGGCAGGATACGCAGTATTTT	CASSFGAGGQDTQYF
-	-	13	TRBV15	TRBJ2-5	TGTGCCACCAGCATAGATACTCAAGAGACCCAGTACTTC	CATSIDTQETQYF
TRBD1	-	14	TRBV5-8	TRBJ1-1	TGTGCCAGCAGCTTGAGTGGGACAGACTATGAAGCTTTCTTT	CASSLSGTDYEAFF
-	-	13	TRBV7-9	TRBJ1-2	TGTGCCAGCAGCTTTCAATTCAGCTATGGCTACACCTTC	CASSFQFSYGYTF
TRBD1	-	15	TRBV7-8	TRBJ2-7	TGTGCCAGCAGCTCACTCCCGGGACAGGGCTACGAGCAGTACTTC	CASSSLPGQGYEQYF
TRBD1	few	14	TRBV6-5	TRBJ2-3	TGTGCCAGCAGTTGGACAGGCACGACAGATACGCAGTATTTT	CASSWTGTTDTQYF
TRBD1	-	15	TRBV5-1	TRBJ1-1	TGCGCCAGCAGCTTCCGGACAGGGGAGAGTGCTGAAGCTTTCTTT	CASSFRTGESAEAFF
-	-	15	TRBV6-5	TRBJ1-1	TGTGCCAGCACCCCCCCGGGACTCATGAACACTGAAGCTTTCTTT	CASTPPGLMNTEAFF
-	-	15	TRBV28	TRBJ2-5	TGTGCCAGCAGTTTGAGTAAGGACTACCAAGAGACCCAGTACTTC	CASSLSKDYQETQYF
-	-	15	TRBV6-1	TRBJ2-7	TGTGCCAGCGTCTCCCCCCCGGGTCTCTCATACGAGCAGTACTTC	CASVSPPGLSYEQYF
-	-	14	TRBV2	TRBJ2-3	TGTGCCAGCAGTGACAAAACTAGCACAGATACGCAGTATTTT	CASSDKTSTDTQYF
TRBD1	-	13	TRBV28	TRBJ1-1	TGTGCCACCCGGACAGGGATGCGAACTGAAGCTTTCTTT	CATRTGMRTEAFF
TRBD1	-	14	TRBV5-6	TRBJ2-7	TGTGCCAGCAGCTGGTCGGAGACAGGGAACGAGCAGTACTTC	CASSWSETGNEQYF
TRBD1	-	15	TRBV4-3	TRBJ1-2	TGCGCCAGCAGCCAAGGGACAGGGGGAATAGGAGGCTACACCTTC	CASSQGTGGIGGYTF
-	-	14	TRBV6-6	TRBJ2-7	TGTGCCAGCAGCCTGGTGGGGACTGTTTACGAGCAGTACTTC	CASSLVGTVYEQYF
-	-	15	TRBV19	TRBJ1-5	TGTGCCAGTACGCCATCCGGGACAAACAATCAGCCCCAGCATTTT	CASTPSGTNNQPQHF
-	few	12	TRBV2	TRBJ1-2	TGTGCCAGCAGTGTATCGGGAAATGGCTACACCTTC	CASSVSGNGYTF
-	-	12	TRBV29-1	TRBJ2-7	TGCAGCGTTGTTGTGAGCTCCTACGAGCAGTACTTC	CSVVVSSYEQYF
TRBD1	-	14	TRBV5-4	TRBJ1-1	TGTGCCAGCAGCTTACAGGGGATGAACACTGAAGCTTTCTTT	CASSLQGMNTEAFF
TRBD1	-	16	TRBV10-2	TRBJ2-7	TGCGCCAGCAGTGAGATCCCGGGACAGGGGACCAACGAGCAGTACTTC	CASSEIPGQGTNEQYF
TRBD2	few	14	TRBV7-3	TRBJ2-7	TGTGCCAGCAGCATAGGCAGCGGGAGCCGCGAGCAGTACTTC	CASSIGSGSREQYF
TRBD2	-	15	TRBV6-1	TRBJ2-1	TGTGCCAGCAGTGCGGGACTAGCGGGCAACAATGAGCAGTTCTTC	CASSAGLAGNNEQFF
-	few	11	TRBV2	TRBJ1-2	TGTGCCTGCAGGGAGGACTATGGCTACACCTTC	CACREDYGYTF
TRBD1	-	16	TRBV5-1	TRBJ2-5	TGCGCCAGCAGCTTGCTACCGGGGACAGGGGTAGAGACCCAGTACTTC	CASSLLPGTGVETQYF
TRBD1	-	13	TRBV6-1	TRBJ2-7	TGTGCCAGCAGTGTGGGGACAGGAGGCGAGCAGTACTTC	CASSVGTGGEQYF
-	-	16	TRBV5-1	TRBJ1-2	TGCGCCAGCAGCTTGGGACAGACAAGCACCGAGTATGGCTACACCTTC	CASSLGQTSTEYGYTF
-	-	15	TRBV7-2	TRBJ2-3	TGTGCCAGCAGCTTATTGACGGGGGACACAGATACGCAGTATTTT	CASSLLTGDTDTQYF
TRBD1	-	13	TRBV30	TRBJ1-5	TGTGCCTGGAGTGGGACAGGGCGGCAGCCCCAGCATTTT	CAWSGTGRQPQHF
TRBD1	once	14	TRBV18	TRBJ1-5	TGTGCCAGCTCACCAAGCGACAGGGTTCATCCCCAGCATTTT	CASSPSDRVHPQHF
TRBD2	once	16	TRBV27	TRBJ2-1	TGTGCCAGCAGTTATGAATTAGCGGGAACCTACAATGAGCAGTTCTTC	CASSYELAGTYNEQFF
TRBD1	-	14	TRBV6-1	TRBJ2-3	TGTGCCAGCAGTGAACACAGGGGCCGAGCTACGCAGTATTTT	CASSEHRGRATQYF
TRBD1	-	13	TRBV4-1	TRBJ1-2	TGCGCCAGCAGCCAAGGGACAGGGGTTGGCTACACCTTC	CASSQGTGVGYTF
-	few	15	TRBV5-6	TRBJ1-5	TGTGCCAGCAGCTTGGGGGCCCATAGCAATCAGCCCCAGCATTTT	CASSLGAHSNQPQHF
-	-	14	TRBV5-4	TRBJ2-7	TGTGCCAGCAGCTTGTCACTAACCTCCTACGAGCAGTACTTC	CASSLSLTSYEQYF
-	-	15	TRBV5-6	TRBJ2-1	TGTGCCAGCAGCTGGGGGCCGGGACTACACAATGAGCAGTTCTTC	CASSWGPGLHNEQFF
TRBD1	-	15	TRBV19	TRBJ1-1	TGTGCCAGTAGTATTCTTGTGACAGGGGGCTCTGAAGCTTTCTTT	CASSILVTGGSEAFF
TRBD1	-	15	TRBV7-9	TRBJ2-5	TGTGCCAGCAGCGCCGGACAGGGGGCAGGAGAGACCCAGTACTTC	CASSAGQGAGETQYF
TRBD1	-	17	TRBV5-1	TRBJ1-6	TGCGCCAGCAGCCCCCTACCACAGACAGGGCGGAATTCACCCCTCCACTTT	CASSPLPQTGRNSPLHF
-	-	15	TRBV7-9	TRBJ1-5	TGTGCCAGCAGCTCCTCGGGGGGTGACAATCAGCCCCAGCATTTT	CASSSSGGDNQPQHF
TRBD2	once	17	TRBV7-9	TRBJ2-5	TGTGCCAGCATCAAAGGGAGCGGGGGGGCGACGCGAGAGACCCAGTACTTC	CASIKGSGGATRETQYF
-	-	13	TRBV10-3	TRBJ1-1	TGTGCCATCAGTGAGGGCAGGGACACTGAAGCTTTCTTT	CAISEGRDTEAFF
TRBD2	-	15	TRBV10-3	TRBJ2-3	TGTGCCATCCGGACTAGCGGGAGTGACACAGATACGCAGTATTTT	CAIRTSGSDTDTQYF
-	-	18	TRBV4-1	TRBJ2-2	TGCGCCAGCAGCCACATTGGAACTAGCGCCGGGGGCGACGGGGAGCTGTTTTTT	CASSHIGTSAGGDGELFF
-	few	13	TRBV10-2	TRBJ2-7	TGCGCCAGCAGTGACCCCGTATCCTACGAGCAGTACTTC	CASSDPVSYEQYF
TRBD1	-	15	TRBV6-1	TRBJ2-7	TGTGCCAGCAGCCTCGACAGGGGGCGCTGGTACGAGCAGTACTTC	CASSLDRGRWYEQYF
-	-	16	TRBV4-2	TRBJ2-2	TGTGCCAGCAGCCAAGAAGACGTGCGGGTGGCCGGGGAGCTGTTTTTT	CASSQEDVRVAGELFF
-	-	14	TRBV5-4	TRBJ2-7	TGTGCCAGCAGCTCCCCCGGGTCCTCCTACGAGCAGTACTTC	CASSSPGSSYEQYF
TRBD1	-	15	TRBV12-5	TRBJ2-7	TGTGCTAGTGGTTTGGCGGACAGGGGTGTCTACGAGCAGTACTTC	CASGLADRGVYEQYF
-	-	17	TRBV5-6	TRBJ1-1	TGTGCCAGCAGCCGCACCTTGGAGGGGGGGATGAACACTGAAGCTTTCTTT	CASSRTLEGGMNTEAFF
-	-	16	TRBV5-4	TRBJ2-3	TGTGCCACCACGCCGACTATAGGGGGAGTCACTGATACGCAGTATTTT	CATTPTIGGVTDTQYF
TRBD1	-	15	TRBV29-1	TRBJ2-5	TGCAGCGTTGCTTGGACAGGGGGCCTGTTAGAGACCCAGTACTTC	CSVAWTGGLLETQYF
-	few	14	TRBV7-2	TRBJ1-5	TGTGCCAGCAGCCCCCTTCAGGGGACTCAGCCCCAGCATTTT	CASSPLQGTQPQHF
TRBD1	-	14	TRBV7-9	TRBJ1-1	TGTGCCAGCAGCCCGAGACAGGGGGACACTGAAGCTTTCTTT	CASSPRQGDTEAFF
-	few	13	TRBV7-9	TRBJ2-1	TGTGCCAGCAGCCCCACAGGGACCCATGAGCAGTTCTTC	CASSPTGTHEQFF